A selection of T cell receptor beta chains follows, all from one sample in a study of T cells in Graves' hyperthyroidism and ophthalmopathy. Via MiXCR, TCRdb re-called the multiplex PCR reads, giving one row per CDR3 protein. The data show 300,000 to 500,000 distinct CDR3 sequences, 11% to 15% seen once. The sequenced sample consisted of blood. Receptors originate from a man aged 50 to 60 with Graves' ophthalmopathy. The conserved cysteine and the conserved F or W are not part of the CDR3 here. The D gene is left open where the match is weak.

CDR3 length	D gene	J gene	V gene	CDR3 protein
12	NA	TRBJ2-7	TRBV18	ASRPGQPSYEQY
12	TRBD1	TRBJ1-4	TRBV5-1	ASSLGDRAEKLF
12	TRBD1	TRBJ2-5	TRBV25-1	ASSGTGERETQY
12	NA	TRBJ2-5	TRBV6-2/TRBV6-3	ASSYVPADQTQY
11	TRBD2	TRBJ2-3	TRBV20-1	SETSGRTDTQY
12	NA	TRBJ1-1	TRBV2	ASSAIGMDTEAF
13	NA	TRBJ2-4	TRBV18	ASSPPGLTKNIQY
14	NA	TRBJ2-1	TRBV20-1	SARDSGVSSYNEQF
10	NA	TRBJ2-5	TRBV5-8	ASRRNQETQY
14	TRBD2	TRBJ2-3	TRBV6-1	ASTLPSGRITDTQY
15	TRBD2	TRBJ2-3	TRBV4-2	ASSQDLASGDTDTQY
12	NA	TRBJ2-4	TRBV20-1	SASSVVNQNIQY
14	TRBD2	TRBJ2-1	TRBV3-1	ASSLRVREGLNEQF
13	NA	TRBJ2-7	TRBV27	ASSLWGGERDEQY
18	TRBD2	TRBJ2-1	TRBV12-3/TRBV12-4	ASSPSQGEPGLAGDNEQF
12	TRBD1	TRBJ2-2	TRBV5-6	ASSPDRKAGELF
11	NA	TRBJ1-1	TRBV9	ASSVESNREAF
12	TRBD2	TRBJ2-2	TRBV19	ASSGAGVTGELF
12	NA	TRBJ1-1	TRBV19	ASSIAGLSTEAF
13	TRBD2	TRBJ2-4	TRBV28	ASSFIAGVENIQY
13	NA	TRBJ1-2	TRBV12-3/TRBV12-4	ASSLESGGPYGYT
13	TRBD2	TRBJ2-1	TRBV29-1	SAKSASGRKYEQF
13	TRBD1	TRBJ1-2	TRBV30	AWSNPGQGARGYT
13	TRBD1	TRBJ2-2	TRBV5-4	ASSFRGTGTGELF
15	TRBD2	TRBJ2-1	TRBV13	ATQGLAGMSSYNEQF
10	TRBD2	TRBJ2-7	TRBV20-1	SAAGLAYEQY
16	NA	TRBJ2-2	TRBV12-3/TRBV12-4	ASSQRPGSGPNTGELF
11	TRBD2	TRBJ2-1	TRBV20-1	SATDGTSDEQF
14	NA	TRBJ1-3	TRBV13	ASSVAIGVSGNTIY
13	NA	TRBJ2-1	TRBV3-1	ASSHDRSSYNEQF
13	NA	TRBJ2-7	TRBV5-1	ASSFVRDSSYEQY
14	TRBD2	TRBJ2-1	TRBV10-3	AISDRSGGGLNEQF
12	TRBD2	TRBJ2-1	TRBV4-2	ASSQVETSSEQF
16	TRBD2	TRBJ2-4	TRBV9	ASSSGLGNPLGKNIQY
14	TRBD2	TRBJ2-1	TRBV11-2	ASSAGLAEIYNEQF
12	TRBD1	TRBJ1-6	TRBV2	ASRMTGVESPLH
13	NA	TRBJ2-3	TRBV4-1	ASSWGLDTTDTQY
16	TRBD2	TRBJ2-3	TRBV14	ASSPGTSGSFGTDTQY
10	NA	TRBJ1-2	TRBV20-1	SALEGRYGYT
11	NA	TRBJ2-7	TRBV19	ASRRQSSYEQY
12	TRBD1	TRBJ2-1	TRBV20-1	SARKDRSYNEQF
13	NA	TRBJ1-1	TRBV25-1	ASSGHRAEGAEAF
11	NA	TRBJ2-7	TRBV5-5	ASDRDFTYEQY
9	NA	TRBJ1-1	TRBV20-1	SAGGGANAF
14	TRBD1	TRBJ2-7	TRBV12-3/TRBV12-4	ASSPDRGSWFYEQY
12	NA	TRBJ2-5	TRBV7-6	ASSLGQNLKTQY
10	NA	TRBJ2-1	TRBV29-1	SVEGQYNEQF
11	TRBD1	TRBJ2-7	TRBV3-1	ASSQTGVYEQY
15	NA	TRBJ2-7	TRBV5-1	ASSPPGGSIRTYEQY
13	TRBD1	TRBJ1-2	TRBV6-1	ASSATTGESYGYT
11	TRBD2	TRBJ2-2	TRBV2	ASRLAHTGELF
14	TRBD1	TRBJ2-7	TRBV10-3	AISERTGTGNYEQY
12	TRBD2	TRBJ2-2	TRBV20-1	SARTSGNTGELF
13	NA	TRBJ1-1	TRBV15	ATNRGGRGGNEAF